This TCR beta chain was recovered during a study of blood T cell repertoires in COVID-19. The Seattle patients joined while their infection was active and were tracked longitudinally afterward. Clones were sequenced by immunoSEQ multiplex PCR, and TCRdb holds only the in-frame ones, with some missing. The sample yields a few hundred thousand clones, about 89% seen once. The CDR3 is 15 residues long. J was trimmed by 4 bases and V by 6 bases; bases with no gene match: 8. Germline V gene lookup returns CDR1 MNHEY and CDR2 SMNVEV (reference sequence). The source material was peripheral blood. The rearrangement uses TRBV27 and TRBJ1-2; 10 nucleotides align to TRBD1. The sequence came from a woman younger than 45 with COVID-19, enrolled during active disease. Here the CDR3 reads CASRPLGQGFYGYTF. CDR3 sequence (DNA): TGTGCCAGCAGGCCCCTGGGACAGGGGTTCTATGGCTACACCTTC.